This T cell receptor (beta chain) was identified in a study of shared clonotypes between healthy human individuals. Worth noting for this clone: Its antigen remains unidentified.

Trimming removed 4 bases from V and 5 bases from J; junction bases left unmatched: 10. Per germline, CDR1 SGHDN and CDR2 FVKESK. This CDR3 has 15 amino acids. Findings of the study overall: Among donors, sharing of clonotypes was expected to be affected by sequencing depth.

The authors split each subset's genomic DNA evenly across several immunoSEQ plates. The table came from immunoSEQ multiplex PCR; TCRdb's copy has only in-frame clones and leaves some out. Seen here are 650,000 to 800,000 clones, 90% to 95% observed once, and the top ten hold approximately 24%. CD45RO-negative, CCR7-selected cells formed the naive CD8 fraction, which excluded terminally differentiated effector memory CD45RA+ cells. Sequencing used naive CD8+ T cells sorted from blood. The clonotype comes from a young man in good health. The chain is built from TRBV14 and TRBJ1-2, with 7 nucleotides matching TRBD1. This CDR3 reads CASSPVFQGVYGYTF. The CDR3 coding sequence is TGTGCCAGCAGCCCCGTTTTCCAGGGGGTATATGGCTACACCTTC.